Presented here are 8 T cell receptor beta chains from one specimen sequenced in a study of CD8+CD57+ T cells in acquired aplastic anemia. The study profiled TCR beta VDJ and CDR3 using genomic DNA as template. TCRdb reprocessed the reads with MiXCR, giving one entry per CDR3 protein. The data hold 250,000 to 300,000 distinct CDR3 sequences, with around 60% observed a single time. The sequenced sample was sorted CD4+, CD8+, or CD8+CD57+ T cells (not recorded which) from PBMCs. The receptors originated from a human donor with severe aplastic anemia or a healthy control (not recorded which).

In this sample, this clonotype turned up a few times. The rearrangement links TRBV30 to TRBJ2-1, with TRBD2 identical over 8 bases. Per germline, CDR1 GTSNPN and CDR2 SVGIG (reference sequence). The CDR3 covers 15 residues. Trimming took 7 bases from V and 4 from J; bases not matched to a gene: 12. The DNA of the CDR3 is TGTGCCTTCCTCTGGGGAGCGGGGGTTTACAATGAGCAGTTCTTC. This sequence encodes CAFLWGAGVYNEQFF. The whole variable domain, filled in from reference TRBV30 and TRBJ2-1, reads SQTIHQWPATLVQPVGSPLSLECTVEGTSNPNLYWYRQAAGRGLQLLFYSVGIGQISSEVPQNLSASRPQDRQFILSSKKLLLSDSGFYLCAFLWGAGVYNEQFFGPGTRLTVL.

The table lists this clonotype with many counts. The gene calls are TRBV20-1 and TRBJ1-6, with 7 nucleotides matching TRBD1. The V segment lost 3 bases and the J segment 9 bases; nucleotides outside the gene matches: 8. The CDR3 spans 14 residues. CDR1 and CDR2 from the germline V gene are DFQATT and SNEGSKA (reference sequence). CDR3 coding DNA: TGCAGTGCTAGCAGAGAGGGGGCTTTTTCACCCCTCCACTTT. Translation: CSASREGAFSPLHF.

This CDR3 is CASKQTASTYEQYF. The CDR3 DNA sequence: TGTGCCAGTAAACAGACGGCTTCCACCTACGAGCAGTACTTC. The chain links TRBV6-6 to TRBJ2-7; D gene unclear. The CDR3 contains 14 residues. Deletions cut 9 bases from V and 2 bases from J, with 17 bases between. In germline, CDR1 is MNHNY, CDR2 SVGAGI (reference sequence).

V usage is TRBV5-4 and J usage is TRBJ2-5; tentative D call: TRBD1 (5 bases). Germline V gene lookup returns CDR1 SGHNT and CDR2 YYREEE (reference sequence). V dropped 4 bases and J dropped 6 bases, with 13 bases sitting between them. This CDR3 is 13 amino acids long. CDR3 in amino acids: CASSPAGIQTQYF. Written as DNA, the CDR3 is TGTGCCAGCAGCCCGGCAGGGATACAGACCCAGTACTTC.

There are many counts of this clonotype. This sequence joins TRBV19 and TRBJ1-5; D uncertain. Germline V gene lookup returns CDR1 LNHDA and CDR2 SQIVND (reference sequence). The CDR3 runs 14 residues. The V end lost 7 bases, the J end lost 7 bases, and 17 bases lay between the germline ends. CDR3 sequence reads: CASTRSQSGQPQHF. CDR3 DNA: TGTGCCAGTACGAGGTCCCAGAGCGGCCAGCCCCAGCATTTT.

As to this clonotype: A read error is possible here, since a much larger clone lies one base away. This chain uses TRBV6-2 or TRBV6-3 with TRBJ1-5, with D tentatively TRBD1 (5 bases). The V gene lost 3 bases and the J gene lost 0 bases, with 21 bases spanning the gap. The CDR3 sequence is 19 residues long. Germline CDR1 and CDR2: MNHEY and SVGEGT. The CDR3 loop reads CASSYWDGSDYYSNQPQHF. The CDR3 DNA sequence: TGTGCCAGCAGTTATTGGGACGGGTCCGACTACTATAGCAATCAGCCCCAGCATTTT.

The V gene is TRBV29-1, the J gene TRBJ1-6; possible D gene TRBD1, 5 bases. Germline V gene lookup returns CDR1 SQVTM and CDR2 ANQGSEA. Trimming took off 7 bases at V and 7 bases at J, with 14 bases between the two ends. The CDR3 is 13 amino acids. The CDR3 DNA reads TGCAGCGCCCAAACAGGCGACAATTCACCCCTCCACTTT. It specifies CSAQTGDNSPLHF.

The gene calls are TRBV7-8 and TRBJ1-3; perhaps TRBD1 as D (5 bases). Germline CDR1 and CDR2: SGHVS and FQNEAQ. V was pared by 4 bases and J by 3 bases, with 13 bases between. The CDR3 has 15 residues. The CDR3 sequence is CASSSRQSLGNTIYF. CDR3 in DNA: TGTGCCAGCAGCTCGCGACAGTCTCTTGGAAACACCATATATTTT.